The T cell receptor beta chain described here comes from a study of vaccination effects on CD4 cells after COVID-19 (dated by TCRdb to the early 2020s). Regarding the study in general: To identify antigen-specific CD4+ T cell clonotypes by their expansion, the ViraFEST assay first stimulated PBMC with viral peptide pools and then applied TCR sequencing. Some 2 million PBMC per well were cultured in IMDM with approximately 5% human AB serum, around 10 IU/ml IL-2 and gentamicin, plus 10 ug/ml peptides. A total of 10 COVID-19 convalescent patients and a handful of SARS-CoV-2-naive healthy vaccine recipients were included in the full study. Across the study, the median time from the second dose to post-vaccine sampling was 72 days (range 14 to 241). Cultures from other donors in the study were sequenced using the Oncomine TCR Beta short-read assay on an Illumina iSeq 100. SARS-CoV-2 spike-specific CD4+ TCR repertoires from before and after mRNA vaccination were compared in COVID-19 convalescent patients and in infection-naive vaccine recipients. Broad study findings and their caveats: Limitations of the study were the small number of convalescent patients and the absence of early post-infection timepoints. Among healthy vaccine recipients, nearly all vaccine-induced clones were SARS-CoV-2 mono-reactive, and only 1 of 255 was cross-reactive with common cold coronaviruses. Both infection-induced and vaccine-induced clones contracted markedly at late post-vaccination timepoints, which is consistent with waning T cell responses.

V was cut back by 5 bases and J by 5 bases, leaving a gap of 12 bases between them. CDR1 and CDR2, looked up from the germline V gene, are SGHVS and FQNEAQ. The CDR3 goes from the cysteine to the phenylalanine over 13 residues. Only the CDR3 part of the read is kept: 39 bases, read in frame from the first base. After around 10 days of culture, CD4+ T cells were isolated with the EasySep CD4+ T cell isolation kit. Two doses of either the BNT162b2 or the mRNA-1273 mRNA SARS-CoV-2 vaccine were administered to participants. Healthy vaccine recipients had no prior SARS-CoV-2 infection, confirmed by negative nucleocapsid antibodies before and after vaccination. On days 3 and 7, half of the culture medium was replaced with fresh IL-2-containing medium. Unless noted otherwise, every peptide stimulation condition was cultured in triplicate wells. PBMC were separated from whole blood using Ficoll-Paque Plus gradient centrifugation and were then either cryopreserved at -140C or used fresh. The QIAamp micro DNA kit was used to extract genomic DNA from the cultured CD4+ T cells.

Comments on this clone: The clone's antigen remains unknown. No much larger clone exists at a distance of one base, and base qualities are not known.

Library creation used the immunoSEQ multiplex PCR assay. DNA from the cultured and isolated CD4+ T cells underwent TCR beta CDR3 sequencing. In the source study's methods: The analysis removed non-productive TCR sequences, trimmed reads to the CDR3 region, and retained only CDR3s that were 7 or more amino acids long. Antigen-specific clonotypes were identified with the MANAFEST web app by comparing expansion in peptide wells against reference cultures. To be called positive, a clone needed expansion at FDR<0.05 compared with the reference and with all other wells, an odds ratio greater than 5, and a frequency greater than 0.1% in two replicate wells. Clonotypes significantly expanded in SARS-CoV-2 spike wells and in at least one common cold coronavirus spike condition were defined as cross-reactive. Using the stringdist R package, CDR3 similarity was measured by Levenshtein distance, and unrooted trees were constructed with ape in R 3.6.1. The table was pulled from immuneACCESS by TCRdb, which kept in-frame rearrangements only. Such tables lose some clones; where checked, under half of the loss comes from unresolved V genes, and the rest has no known cause. D and trimming were read from the DNA, whereas the V and J calls and clone size are those reported in that table. This sample lists about 73,000 clones; about 73% were detected once. The top ten clonotypes cover about 2.5% of the sample.

This receptor was taken from a human donor who received a COVID-19 vaccine. The V and J genes are TRBV7-8 and TRBJ1-1, with TRBD1 tentatively as D gene (5 bases match). The source material was CD4+ T cells from PBMCs cultured without peptide, sampled after COVID-19 vaccination. The DNA sequence reads TGTGCCAGCAGCGGCAGGGTTCCGACTGAAGCTTTCTTT. Its protein is CASSGRVPTEAFF.